This T cell receptor beta chain stems from a study of regulatory T cells in long-lasting Graves disease (dated by TCRdb to 2020 to 2022). Turning to the overall study: Persistent Graves' disease was defined as persistently positive TSH receptor autoantibodies together with antithyroid drug treatment for over 5 years. This study used TCR sequencing and RNA sequencing of peripheral blood to compare persistent Graves' disease patients against newly diagnosed Graves' disease patients. The study was conducted in China and was registered as a clinical trial. In the clinical cohort, patients with persistent Graves' disease had used antithyroid drugs for an average of about 9.3 years. A total of about 33 samples underwent TCR sequencing, from 13 patients with persistent Graves' disease and 20 patients with newly diagnosed Graves' disease.

This clonotype was detected only a few times. No cognate antigen has been identified for it. No qualities accompany the bases; no much larger clone lies one base away. The paper as a whole reports these results and caveats: Persistent disease showed preferential use of TRBV28, TRBJ1-2 and TRBJ2-5, whereas newly diagnosed disease favored TRBV20-1 and TRBJ2-1. Lower TCR Shannon entropy and fewer highly expanded clones were observed in persistent Graves' disease patients than in newly diagnosed patients, which suggested clonal expansion. Patients with persistent disease shared more public clonotypes (over 2,500) than newly diagnosed patients did (966). Sequencing and analysis were limited to the TCR beta chain. The authors noted that the small sample size was a limitation that may lower accuracy. Because the primary lesion, thyroid tissue, could not be accessed, the study looked at peripheral blood alone.

The label giving this sample's time point can be read as: persistent/refractory GD, antithyroid drugs over 5 years with positive TRAb. RNA was extracted from PBMCs in TRIzol for both TCR sequencing and RNA sequencing. Graves' disease was diagnosed according to American Thyroid Association guidelines. The patients came from an endocrinology department in Xi'an, China. Each patient gave approximately 9.7 milliliters of peripheral blood, collected in an EDTA anticoagulant tube. Ficoll Paque Plus density gradient separation was used to isolate PBMCs, and no further T cell sorting was performed. An Agilent 2100 Bioanalyzer and agarose gel were used to check RNA quality, while a NanoDrop 2000 measured RNA concentration. According to the germline V gene (reference sequence), CDR1 reads SEHNR and CDR2 reads FQNEAQ. From cysteine to phenylalanine, the CDR3 is 14 amino acids long. The sequence is cut down to CDR3 DNA, 42 bases in frame from base 1. Trimming takes 4 bases from V and 5 bases from J, and the germline ends sit 14 bases apart.

The method was multiplex PCR. TCRdb shows the sequencer as Illumina HiSeq 4000. iRepertoire HTBI primers and Arm-PCR amplification of CDR3 regions were used to construct TCR beta libraries. PCR products were gel purified before sequencing. Under the source paper's analysis protocol: Across samples, 60 to 75 TRBV and over 11 TRBJ segments were identified and used for gene usage analysis of CDR3 amino acid clonotypes. Filtered high-quality paired reads were merged into contigs using COPE and FqMerger. Contigs were aligned with BLAST to IMGT TRBV, TRBD and TRBJ reference genes, and CDR3 was defined per IMGT. Any clonotype with a frequency above 0.1% was counted as a highly expanded clone. Repertoire diversity was measured by Shannon entropy, and V-J evenness by the Gini coefficient. Clonotypes shared by more than one individual were considered public. TCRdb applied fastp at Q25 and MiXCR to the public reads, then kept only in-frame beta chains. Rows with one shared CDR3 protein collapse into an entry with the most common genes and DNA. The V and J calls shown here were made by TCRdb, not taken from the authors' results. The sample includes 350,000 to 500,000 distinct CDR3 sequences, with 21% observed a single time. The ten largest make up roughly an eighth of the sample.

The specimen was peripheral blood mononuclear cells (PBMCs), collected when the disease was refractory, from a patient treated with antithyroid drugs. Rearrangement joined TRBV7-9 to TRBJ1-1; tentative D gene TRBD1, with 5 bases matching. This clonotype was obtained from a female donor with Graves disease. The nucleotides are TGTGCCAGCAGCTCCATAGGGGTAGGAACTGAAGCTTTCTTT. This encodes CASSSIGVGTEAFF.